Shown below are 8 T cell receptor beta chains from a single sample sequenced in a study of shared clonotypes between healthy human individuals. Profiled with immunoSEQ multiplex PCR; TCRdb holds only in-frame clones, not every one. The table has 2.3 million or so clones, 85% to 95% seen once. Sequenced: naive CD4+ T cells from PBMCs. Subset reported: CD45RA+ positively selected. All receptors come from a man in his late teens or twenties in good health. Some clones in this sample may be carry-over from other donors' samples.

The V and J genes are TRBV15 and TRBJ1-4; a weak D match, TRBD1 (6 bases). The germline gives CDR1 LNHNV, CDR2 YYDKDF (reference sequence). The CDR3 sequence is 18 residues long. V lost 1 base to trimming and J lost 8 bases, with 23 bases between them. Written as DNA, the CDR3 is TGTGCCACCAGCAGAGCGGCGGGGGGCTGGGGGGCGAGAGAAAAACTGTTTTTT. It specifies CATSRAAGGWGAREKLFF. The full variable domain, with the rest looked up from reference TRBV15 and TRBJ1-4, is DAMVIQNPRYQVTQFGKPVTLSCSQTLNHNVMYWYQQKSSQAPKLLFHYYDKDFNNEADTPDNFQSRRPNTSFCFLDIRSPGLGDTAMYLCATSRAAGGWGAREKLFFGSGTQLSVL.

The table lists this clone with a count of one. The chain has TRBV5-4 and TRBJ1-1, with 7 bases matching TRBD1. CDR3 length: 16 amino acids. V lost 3 bases to trimming and J lost 0 bases; unmatched junction nucleotides: 8. Germline lookup yields CDR1 SGHNT and CDR2 YYREEE (reference sequence). CDR3 residues: CASSSGQTPMNTEAFF. The DNA of the CDR3 is TGTGCCAGCAGCTCGGGACAGACGCCAATGAACACTGAAGCTTTCTTT.

Turning to this clone: This same CDR3 is encoded by further DNA sequences in the sample. This chain links TRBV28 with TRBJ1-5; D gene uncertain. With 6 bases removed from V and 5 bases from J, the gap between germline ends came to 8 bases. Germline CDR1 reads MDHEN; CDR2 reads SYDVKM. The CDR3 covers 12 residues. The CDR3 nucleotides read TGTGCCAGCAGATCTGCTGATCAGCCCCAGCATTTT. This translates into CASRSADQPQHF.

The chain carries TRBV5-1 and TRBJ2-1, with 8 positions matching TRBD2. The germline gives CDR1 SGHRS, CDR2 YFSETQ. The CDR3 extends over 13 amino acids. The V gene end was trimmed by 3 bases and the J gene end by 9 bases; junction bases not matched to a gene: 5. CDR3 nucleotides: TGCGCCAGCAGCTCCCAGCGGGAGAGTGAGCAGTTCTTC. Its translation is CASSSQRESEQFF.

This clone was recorded a few times. The chain has TRBV28 and TRBJ1-2; 11 positions agree with TRBD1. The CDR3 covers 17 residues. Germline V lookup: CDR1 MDHEN, CDR2 SYDVKM. Unmatched junction bases numbered 10, after V lost 4 bases and J lost 3 bases. This CDR3 reads CASSSTGQGGLYYGYTF. CDR3 nucleotides: TGTGCCAGCAGTTCAACGGGACAGGGGGGTCTCTACTATGGCTACACCTTC.

The chain links TRBV5-8 to TRBJ2-6; D gene ambiguous. The CDR3 is 17 residues long. Trimming shortened V by 0 bases and J by 0 bases, and 10 bases separated the two germline ends. Germline loops: CDR1 SGHTS, CDR2 YDEGEE. As DNA, the CDR3 is TGTGCCAGCAGCTTGGAACACACCTACTCTGGGGCCAACGTCCTGACTTTC. It specifies CASSLEHTYSGANVLTF.

V and J are TRBV7-6 and TRBJ2-7, with D tentatively TRBD2 (5 bases). Looked up from germline, CDR1 is SGHVS and CDR2 is FNYEAQ. With 5 bases removed from V and 7 bases from J, the gap between germline ends came to 21 bases. This CDR3 is 15 amino acids long. DNA of the CDR3: TGTGCCAGCAGCCCATACAGCGGCCCCTACGAGGAGCAGTACTTC. This codes for CASSPYSGPYEEQYF.

This chain uses TRBV6-1 with TRBJ1-2; tentatively, D is TRBD1 (5 bases). The CDR3 runs to 12 residues. The germline V gene has CDR1 MNHNS and CDR2 SASEGT. V lost 6 bases and J lost 5, with 10 bases in between. The DNA for the CDR3 is TGTGCCAGCAGGACAGCTTTATATGGCTACACCTTC. It specifies CASRTALYGYTF.